Listed below are T cell receptor beta chains from one sample, sequenced in a study of beta chain features in type 1 diabetes. The protocol was immunoSEQ multiplex PCR, while the TCRdb copy is restricted to in-frame clones and leaves out a portion. The sample has fewer than 450,000 clones; about 14% are singletons. Material: naive CD4+ T cells from blood. All receptors come from a woman between 18 and 29 years old with type 1 diabetes. CDR3s include the opening cysteine and the closing phenylalanine or tryptophan. The D gene is left open where the match is weak. Where a row states a size, it is once, few, many or the class of an expanded clone; other rows omit it.

clone size,D gene,J gene,V gene,CDR3 protein,CDR3 DNA
.,TRBD2,TRBJ2-7,TRBV6-1,CASKGRGRGYEQYF,TGTGCCAGCAAGGGGAGGGGAAGGGGCTACGAGCAGTACTTC
few,.,TRBJ2-5,TRBV7-8,CASTTHGGETQYF,TGTGCCAGCACGACCCACGGCGGAGAGACCCAGTACTTC
.,.,TRBJ1-1,TRBV2,CASNWGGALATEAFF,TGTGCCAGCAACTGGGGGGGGGCTCTCGCCACTGAAGCTTTCTTT
.,.,TRBJ2-3,TRBV27,CASSLWGGTDTQYF,TGTGCCAGCAGTTTATGGGGAGGCACAGATACGCAGTATTTT
few,TRBD1,TRBJ2-5,TRBV25-1,CASIGTDQETQYF,TGTGCCAGCATAGGGACAGACCAAGAGACCCAGTACTTC
.,.,TRBJ1-5,TRBV28,CASSLGQALRPQHF,TGTGCCAGCAGTTTAGGGCAGGCACTTCGGCCCCAGCATTTT
few,.,TRBJ2-5,TRBV11-2,CASSLAGLAQETQYF,TGTGCCAGCAGCTTAGCCGGGTTAGCACAAGAGACCCAGTACTTC
.,TRBD2,TRBJ2-3,TRBV28,CASSISGRAQYF,TGTGCCAGCAGCATTAGCGGGAGGGCCCAGTATTTT
few,.,TRBJ1-3,TRBV4-2,CASSQDRGGASGNTIYF,TGTGCCAGCAGCCAAGACCGGGGGGGCGCATCTGGAAACACCATATATTTT
.,.,TRBJ2-6,TRBV19,CATQEGTGANVLTF,TGTGCCACACAGGAGGGGACTGGGGCCAACGTCCTGACTTTC
.,.,TRBJ2-3,TRBV7-2,CASVGGGTDTQYF,TGTGCCAGTGTTGGAGGGGGCACAGATACGCAGTATTTT
.,TRBD2,TRBJ2-7,TRBV19,CASSALAGGTYEQYF,TGTGCCAGTAGTGCCCTAGCGGGAGGGACGTACGAGCAGTACTTC
.,.,TRBJ1-1,TRBV7-9,CASSPEVMNTEAFF,TGTGCCAGCAGCCCGGAGGTCATGAACACTGAAGCTTTCTTT
few,TRBD2,TRBJ2-3,TRBV19,CASRLAGTDTQYF,TGTGCCAGCCGACTAGCGGGCACAGATACGCAGTATTTT
few,.,TRBJ2-1,TRBV9,CASSRPATGVQFF,TGTGCCAGCAGTCGCCCCGCTACGGGGGTACAGTTCTTC
few,.,TRBJ1-5,TRBV11-2,CASSYVQGYQPQHF,TGTGCCAGCAGTTACGTCCAGGGCTATCAGCCCCAGCATTTT
.,.,TRBJ1-4,TRBV6-6,CASAPLQGPNEKLFF,TGTGCCAGCGCGCCACTACAGGGTCCGAATGAAAAACTGTTTTTT
.,TRBD2,TRBJ2-7,TRBV7-9,CASSLTSGSWNEQYF,TGTGCCAGCAGCTTAACGAGCGGGAGTTGGAACGAGCAGTACTTC
.,.,TRBJ2-3,TRBV5-6,CASSAGTDTQYF,TGTGCCAGCAGCGCGGGGACAGATACGCAGTATTTT
.,.,TRBJ2-7,TRBV7-9,CASRRLAEYF,TGTGCCAGCAGGCGACTCGCGGAGTACTTC
few,TRBD1,TRBJ1-1,TRBV7-9,CASSSQGGQGEAFF,TGTGCCAGCAGCTCCCAGGGGGGACAGGGCGAAGCTTTCTTT
few,TRBD2,TRBJ2-1,TRBV10-3,CAISEGLAGPNEQFF,TGTGCCATCAGTGAGGGACTAGCGGGACCCAATGAGCAGTTCTTC
.,.,TRBJ1-4,TRBV30,CAWSVGVGVEKLFF,TGTGCCTGGAGTGTCGGGGTTGGTGTTGAAAAACTGTTTTTT
.,.,TRBJ2-1,TRBV9,CASSVGQGSVNEQFF,TGTGCCAGCAGCGTAGGGCAGGGGTCCGTCAATGAGCAGTTCTTC